What follows are 25 T cell receptor beta chains derived from one specimen sequenced in a study of identical twins. In TCRdb, the 5' RACE reads were re-called with MiXCR into one record per CDR3 protein. The profile shows a few hundred thousand distinct CDR3 sequences, just under 10% of them singletons. These data also featured in a second study, about yellow fever vaccine responses in identical twins.

Sequenced material: PBMCs. Receptors were obtained from a woman aged 18-30 years in good health.

This clonotype turned up a few times. V gene TRBV6-2 or TRBV6-3 combines with J gene TRBJ2-2, with 11 bases that match TRBD2. CDR1 MNHEY and CDR2 SVGEGT come from the germline V gene. This CDR3 contains 15 residues. Trimming at V came to 6 bases and at J to 8 bases, leaving 8 bases not matched to a gene. The CDR3 loop reads CASRLAGVGGGELFF. As DNA, the CDR3 is TGTGCCAGCAGACTAGCGGGAGTTGGAGGAGGGGAGCTGTTTTTT.

This clonotype has a handful of counts. The chain employs TRBV4-2 and TRBJ2-3; 7 bases align to TRBD2. The CDR3 sequence is 14 residues long. V gave up 0 bases and J gave up 5 bases; unmatched junction bases: 2. The V gene's germline CDR1 is LGHNA and CDR2 YNFKEQ. The CDR3 here is CASSQELAGDTQYF. CDR3 DNA sequence: TGTGCCAGCAGCCAAGAATTAGCGGGAGATACGCAGTATTTT.

This chain connects TRBV12-3 or TRBV12-4 to TRBJ2-2; TRBD2 aligns across 11 bases. V dropped 7 bases and J dropped 1; count of bases not matched to a gene: 8. The CDR3 extends over 17 amino acids. CDR3 amino acids: CASTPPTSGVNTGELFF. As DNA, the CDR3 is TGTGCCAGCACCCCTCCGACTAGCGGGGTGAACACCGGGGAGCTGTTTTTT.

The chain carries TRBV20-1 and TRBJ2-1; D not certain. V lost 5 bases and J 0 bases, leaving 14 bases between the germline ends. This CDR3 has 15 residues. Germline CDR1 and CDR2: DFQATT and SNEGSKA (reference sequence). The CDR3 coding sequence is TGCAGTGCTCGACCGGACGGCAGCTCCTACAATGAGCAGTTCTTC. Translated, it gives CSARPDGSSYNEQFF.

About this clonotype: This may arise from a read error, as a much more abundant clone is one base away. This chain connects TRBV12-3 or TRBV12-4 to TRBJ2-3; D unclear. V was clipped by 9 bases and J by 5 bases, with 9 bases between them. The CDR3 spans 11 residues. Written as DNA, the CDR3 is TGTGCCAGGAGAGTGGGAGATACGCAGTATTTT. It codes for CARRVGDTQYF.

There are a few counts of this clonotype. This chain connects TRBV10-3 to TRBJ2-3, with 8 nucleotides matching TRBD2. Trimming took 10 bases from V and 2 from J; bases not matched to a gene: 8. CDR3 length: 14 residues. Germline V lookup: CDR1 ENHRY, CDR2 SYGVKD. The CDR3 nucleotides are TGTGCCACCTTAGCGGGGCTTTACACAGATACGCAGTATTTT. This encodes CATLAGLYTDTQYF.

This clonotype was observed many times. The rearrangement uses TRBV20-1 and TRBJ2-7; TRBD2 agrees at 11 bases. V shed 0 bases, J shed 5 bases, and the junction held 6 bases outside the gene matches. CDR3 size: 15 residues. Germline V lookup: CDR1 DFQATT, CDR2 SNEGSKA (reference sequence). This chain's CDR3 is CSARDVELAGDEQYF. Here the CDR3 DNA reads TGCAGTGCTAGAGATGTGGAACTAGCGGGAGACGAGCAGTACTTC.

This clonotype was recorded many times. The chain couples TRBV5-1 to TRBJ1-2, with D perhaps matching TRBD1 (5 bases). This CDR3 has 15 amino acids. Germline V gene data show CDR1 as SGHRS and CDR2 as YFSETQ. V lost 4 bases and J 1 base, leaving 14 bases between the germline ends. CDR3 in DNA: TGCGCCAGCAGCCCAAGTGGGGGTAGTAACTATGGCTACACCTTC. The encoded protein is CASSPSGGSNYGYTF.

The CDR3 spells CASRPTGTHTQYF. The CDR3 nucleotides are TGTGCCAGCAGGCCTACAGGTACACATACGCAGTATTTT. The chain links TRBV6-2 or TRBV6-3 to TRBJ2-3; possibly TRBD1 for D (5 bases). The V gene's germline CDR1 is MNHEY and CDR2 SVGEGT. The V end was cut by 6 bases, the J end by 7 bases, with 14 bases between. CDR3 length: 13 residues.

This clonotype was seen a handful of times. The V and J genes are TRBV20-1 and TRBJ2-7; 9 nucleotides line up with TRBD1. Germline CDR1 is DFQATT and CDR2 is SNEGSKA (reference sequence). V lost 6 bases to trimming and J lost 5 bases; unmatched junction nucleotides: 8. This CDR3 has 13 residues. The CDR3 DNA sequence: TGCAGTGCCCCCGGGACAGGGATCCACGAGCAGTACTTC. Translation: CSAPGTGIHEQYF.

A few counts support this clonotype. V is TRBV7-2 and J is TRBJ2-5; D possibly corresponds to TRBD2 (5 bases). Trimming took off 8 bases at V and 5 bases at J, with 24 bases between the two ends. CDR3 length: 16 residues. Germline CDR1 SGHTA, CDR2 FQGNSA. Written as DNA, the CDR3 is TGTGCCAGCGCGAAAAATACGGGCAGGCGAGGGGAGACCCAGTACTTC. This encodes CASAKNTGRRGETQYF. Variable domain in full (rest from reference TRBV7-2 and TRBJ2-5): GAGVSQSPSNKVTEKGKDVELRCDPISGHTALYWYRQSLGQGLEFLIYFQGNSAPDKSGLPSDRFSAERTGGSVSTLTIQRTQQEDSAVYLCASAKNTGRRGETQYFGPGTRLLVL.

This clonotype showed up many times. The chain employs TRBV5-1 and TRBJ2-7; possible D gene TRBD2, 7 bases. Germline-derived CDR1 and CDR2 are SGHRS and YFSETQ. V was trimmed by 0 bases and J by 0 bases, leaving 16 bases between them. The CDR3 runs 17 residues. The CDR3 nucleotides read TGCGCCAGCAGCTTGGCGGGGGGCCAAAGGAGCTCCTACGAGCAGTACTTC. Encoded protein: CASSLAGGQRSSYEQYF.

In its sample, this clonotype was seen a few times. The chain links TRBV5-4 to TRBJ2-7; D call uncertain. The CDR3 has 14 amino acids. Germline assignment: CDR1 SGHNT and CDR2 YYREEE (reference sequence). The germline V and J ends were trimmed by 2 bases and 4 bases, with 13 bases remaining between them. CDR3 sequence: CASSFPDKGYEQYF. CDR3 nucleotides: TGTGCCAGCAGCTTCCCTGACAAGGGATACGAGCAGTACTTC. Full variable domain (outside the CDR3, taken from reference TRBV5-4 and TRBJ2-7): ETGVTQSPTHLIKTRGQQVTLRCSSQSGHNTVSWYQQALGQGPQFIFQYYREEENGRGNFPPRFSGLQFPNYSSELNVNALELDDSALYLCASSFPDKGYEQYFGPGTRLTVT.

This clonotype has ten or more counts. The chain uses TRBV6-1 and TRBJ2-5; the D call may be TRBD1 or TRBD2 (5 bases each). Germline CDR1 MNHNS, CDR2 SASEGT. The CDR3 covers 15 residues. V was trimmed by 6 bases and J by 5 bases, leaving 19 bases between them. The CDR3 coding sequence is TGTGCCAGCAGGGACTTTGGGGCTGGGGAGGAGACCCAGTACTTC. Encoded protein: CASRDFGAGEETQYF.

This clonotype was observed many times. CDR3 DNA: TGTGCCAGCATTCTAGGGGACAGGAACCGTAACTATGGCTACACCTTC. Its protein is CASILGDRNRNYGYTF. The V and J genes are TRBV3-1 and TRBJ1-2; 8 positions match TRBD1. The V segment lost 7 bases and the J segment 1 base; nucleotides outside the gene matches: 11. The CDR3 totals 16 residues. Germline values: CDR1 LGHDT, CDR2 YNNKEL (reference sequence).

In this sample, this clonotype turned up many times. The rearrangement uses TRBV11-2 and TRBJ2-3; 9 bases map to TRBD1. Germline values: CDR1 SGHAT, CDR2 FQNNGV. This CDR3 region has 16 residues. V was pared by 6 bases and J by 4 bases, with 11 bases of the junction left unmatched. The CDR3: CASSTGTGFGSDTQYF. CDR3 nucleotides: TGTGCCAGCAGTACCGGGACAGGGTTCGGTTCAGATACGCAGTATTTT. Together with reference TRBV11-2 and TRBJ2-3, the CDR3 gives the full variable domain: EAGVAQSPRYKIIEKRQSVAFWCNPISGHATLYWYQQILGQGPKLLIQFQNNGVVDDSQLPKDRFSAERLKGVDSTLKIQPAKLEDSAVYLCASSTGTGFGSDTQYFGPGTRLTVL.

In the case of this clonotype: A much larger clone is a single base away; this may be a read error. The gene calls are TRBV6-4 and TRBJ2-2; TRBD2 agrees at 9 bases. Germline V lookup: CDR1 MRHNA, CDR2 SNTAGT. Trimming cost V 3 bases and J 4 bases; bases outside gene matches: 9. The CDR3 totals 17 residues. CDR3 sequence (DNA): TGTGCCAGCAGTGAATTGCGGGAGGGCCCTTCCACCGGGGAGCTGTTTTTT. It codes for CASSELREGPSTGELFF.

This clonotype was seen a few times. As the CDR3 is not closed by the conserved phenylalanine or tryptophan, this likely results from a read error. The rearrangement links TRBV29-1 to TRBJ2-5; 8 bases are a match to TRBD2. Per the germline V gene, CDR1 is SQVTM and CDR2 is ANQGSEA. The CDR3 has 15 residues. The V segment lost 0 bases and the J segment 3 bases; nucleotides outside the gene matches: 6. CDR3 sequence (DNA): TGCAGCGTTGAAGATAGAGACGGGAGGGAAGAGACCCAGTACTCC. It is translated as CSVEDRDGREETQYS.

There are many counts of this clonotype. The V and J genes are TRBV29-1 and TRBJ1-2; no reliable D call. V lost 0 bases and J 7 bases, leaving 6 bases between the germline ends. CDR1 is SQVTM, CDR2 ANQGSEA, per germline. This CDR3 spans 11 amino acids. CDR3 amino acids: CSVEERVGYTF. The CDR3 nucleotides read TGCAGCGTTGAAGAGAGGGTTGGCTACACCTTC.

The rearrangement joins TRBV3-1 to TRBJ2-4; the D gene is possibly TRBD1 (6 bases). The V end was cut by 5 bases, the J end by 11 bases, with 13 bases between. The CDR3 covers 12 residues. Germline CDR1 reads LGHDT; CDR2 reads YNNKEL (reference sequence). CDR3 sequence: CASSAEGVVQYF. Here the CDR3 DNA reads TGTGCCAGCAGCGCAGAGGGGGTGGTTCAGTACTTC.

The chain has TRBV27 and TRBJ2-7; weak D call: TRBD2 (5 bases). The CDR3 is made up of 15 amino acids. The V gene's germline CDR1 is MNHEY and CDR2 SMNVEV (reference sequence). Trimming pared 2 bases from V and 0 bases from J, leaving 11 bases between. CDR3: CASSLTRVNSYEQYF. CDR3 coding DNA: TGTGCCAGCAGTTTAACTAGGGTGAACTCCTACGAGCAGTACTTC.

At least ten counts were recorded for this clonotype. The V and J genes are TRBV20-1 and TRBJ2-1; 8 bases line up with TRBD1. Germline V gene sequence: CDR1 DFQATT, CDR2 SNEGSKA (reference sequence). J was trimmed by 3 bases and V by 4 bases; bases with no gene match: 11. The CDR3 covers 16 residues. CDR3 protein: CSANLRQGIGYNEQFF. The CDR3 DNA sequence: TGCAGTGCTAACCTGCGACAGGGGATAGGCTACAATGAGCAGTTCTTC.

The chain carries TRBV20-1 and TRBJ2-7; no clear D. The CDR3 has 13 amino acids. CDR1 is DFQATT and CDR2 is SNEGSKA in the germline V gene (reference sequence). DNA for the CDR3: TGCAGCGGCCACGAAGGGCCCGACTACGAGCAGTACTTC. Translated, it gives CSGHEGPDYEQYF.

The chain employs TRBV12-3 or TRBV12-4 and TRBJ1-4; 8 nucleotides agree with TRBD1. V lost 6 bases, J lost 6 bases, and 9 bases stayed unmatched. This CDR3 is 15 amino acids long. CDR3 sequence reads: CASSRQTGEDEKLFF. The CDR3 nucleotides read TGTGCCAGCAGCCGCCAGACAGGGGAGGATGAAAAACTGTTTTTT.

The genes are TRBV29-1 and TRBJ2-2, with 8 nucleotides matching TRBD1. The CDR3 runs to 17 residues. Germline-derived CDR1 and CDR2 are SQVTM and ANQGSEA. V shed 7 bases, J shed 7 bases, and the junction held 20 bases outside the gene matches. CDR3: CSAATATTPGGHGELFF. CDR3 DNA sequence: TGCAGCGCCGCAACCGCTACGACCCCAGGGGGCCACGGGGAGCTGTTTTTT.